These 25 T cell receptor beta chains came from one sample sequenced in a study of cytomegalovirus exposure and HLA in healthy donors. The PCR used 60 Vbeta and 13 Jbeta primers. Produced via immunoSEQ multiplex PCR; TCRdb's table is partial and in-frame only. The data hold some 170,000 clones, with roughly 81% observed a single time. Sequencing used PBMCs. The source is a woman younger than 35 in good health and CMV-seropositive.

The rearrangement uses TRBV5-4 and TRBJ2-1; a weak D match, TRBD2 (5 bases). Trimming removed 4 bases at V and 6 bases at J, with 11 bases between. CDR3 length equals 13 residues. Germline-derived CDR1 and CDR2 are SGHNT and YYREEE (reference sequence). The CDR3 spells CASSNEGFNEQFF. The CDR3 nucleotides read TGTGCCAGCAGCAATGAGGGATTCAATGAGCAGTTCTTC.

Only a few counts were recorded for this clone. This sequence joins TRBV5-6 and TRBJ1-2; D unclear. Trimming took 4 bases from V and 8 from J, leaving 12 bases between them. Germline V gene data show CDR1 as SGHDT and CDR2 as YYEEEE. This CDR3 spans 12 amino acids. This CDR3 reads CASSRGPLGYTF. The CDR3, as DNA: TGTGCCAGCAGCCGGGGTCCTCTCGGCTACACCTTC. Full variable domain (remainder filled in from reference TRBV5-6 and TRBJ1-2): DAGVTQSPTHLIKTRGQQVTLRCSPKSGHDTVSWYQQALGQGPQFIFQYYEEEERQRGNFPDRFSGHQFPNYSSELNVNALLLGDSALYLCASSRGPLGYTFGSGTRLTVV.

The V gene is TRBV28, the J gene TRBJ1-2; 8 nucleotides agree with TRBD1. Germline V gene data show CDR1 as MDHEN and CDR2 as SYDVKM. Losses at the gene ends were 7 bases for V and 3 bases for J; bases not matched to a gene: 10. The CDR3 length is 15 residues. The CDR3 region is CASIAGTGKYYGYTF. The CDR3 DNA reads TGTGCCAGCATCGCCGGGACAGGAAAATACTATGGCTACACCTTC.

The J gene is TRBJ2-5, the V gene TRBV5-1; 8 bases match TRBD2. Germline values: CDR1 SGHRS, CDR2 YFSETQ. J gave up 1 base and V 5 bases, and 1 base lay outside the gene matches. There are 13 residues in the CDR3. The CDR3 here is CASRSGSQETQYF. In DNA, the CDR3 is TGCGCCAGCAGAAGCGGGAGCCAAGAGACCCAGTACTTC.

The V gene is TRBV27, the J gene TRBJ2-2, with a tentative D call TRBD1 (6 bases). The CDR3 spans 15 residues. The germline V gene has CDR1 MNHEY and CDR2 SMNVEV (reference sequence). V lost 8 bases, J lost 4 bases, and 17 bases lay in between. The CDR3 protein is CASGYYRVATGELFF. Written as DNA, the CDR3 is TGTGCCAGCGGCTACTACAGGGTCGCCACCGGGGAGCTGTTTTTT.

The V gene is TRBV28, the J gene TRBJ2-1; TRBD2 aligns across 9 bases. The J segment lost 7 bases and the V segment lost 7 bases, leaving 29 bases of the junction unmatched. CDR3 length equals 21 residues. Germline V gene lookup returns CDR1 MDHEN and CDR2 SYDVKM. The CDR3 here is CASTRTPYLSIGAGGKNEQFF. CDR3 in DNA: TGTGCCAGCACACGCACCCCCTACCTCTCTATCGGGGCGGGGGGGAAAAATGAGCAGTTCTTC.

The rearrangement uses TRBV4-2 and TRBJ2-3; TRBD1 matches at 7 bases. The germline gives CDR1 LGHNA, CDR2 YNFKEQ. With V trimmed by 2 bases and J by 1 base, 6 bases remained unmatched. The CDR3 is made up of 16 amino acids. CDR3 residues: CASSQPDRDGTDTQYF. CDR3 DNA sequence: TGTGCCAGCAGCCAACCCGACAGGGACGGCACAGATACGCAGTATTTT.

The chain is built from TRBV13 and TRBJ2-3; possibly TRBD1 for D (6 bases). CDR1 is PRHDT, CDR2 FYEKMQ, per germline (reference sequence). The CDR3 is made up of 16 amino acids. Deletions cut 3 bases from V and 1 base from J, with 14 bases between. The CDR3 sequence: CASSFARGWGTDTQYF. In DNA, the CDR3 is TGTGCCAGCAGCTTCGCGAGGGGGTGGGGCACAGATACGCAGTATTTT.

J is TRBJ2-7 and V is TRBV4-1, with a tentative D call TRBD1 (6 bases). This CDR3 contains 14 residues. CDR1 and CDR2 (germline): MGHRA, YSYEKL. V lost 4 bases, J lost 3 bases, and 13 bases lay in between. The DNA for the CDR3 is TGCGCCAGCAGCCCCGGACAGACCGACTACGAGCAGTACTTC. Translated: CASSPGQTDYEQYF.

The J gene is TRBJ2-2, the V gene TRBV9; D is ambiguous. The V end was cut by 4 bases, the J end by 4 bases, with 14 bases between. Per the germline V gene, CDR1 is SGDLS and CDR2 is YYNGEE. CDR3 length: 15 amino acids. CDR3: CASSITPTATGELFF. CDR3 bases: TGTGCCAGCAGCATAACTCCTACAGCCACCGGGGAGCTGTTTTTT.

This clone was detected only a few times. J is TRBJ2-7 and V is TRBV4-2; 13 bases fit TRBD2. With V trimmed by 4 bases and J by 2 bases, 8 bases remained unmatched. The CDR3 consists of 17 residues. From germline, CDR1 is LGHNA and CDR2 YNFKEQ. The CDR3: CASSPGLAGARPYEQYF. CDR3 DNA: TGTGCCAGCAGCCCCGGACTAGCGGGGGCCCGGCCCTACGAGCAGTACTTC.

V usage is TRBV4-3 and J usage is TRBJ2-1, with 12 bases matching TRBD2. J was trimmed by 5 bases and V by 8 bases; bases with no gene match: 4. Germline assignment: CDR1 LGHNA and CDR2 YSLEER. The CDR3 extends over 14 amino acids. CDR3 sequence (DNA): TGCGCCAGCGGGAGGACTAGCGGGGACAATGAGCAGTTCTTC. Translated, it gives CASGRTSGDNEQFF.

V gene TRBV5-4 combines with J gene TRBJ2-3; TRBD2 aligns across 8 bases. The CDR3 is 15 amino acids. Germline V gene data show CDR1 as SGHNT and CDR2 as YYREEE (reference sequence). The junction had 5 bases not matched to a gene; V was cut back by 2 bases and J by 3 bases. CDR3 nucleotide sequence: TGTGCCAGCAGCTTAGGGACTAGGTTGACAGATACGCAGTATTTT. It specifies CASSLGTRLTDTQYF.

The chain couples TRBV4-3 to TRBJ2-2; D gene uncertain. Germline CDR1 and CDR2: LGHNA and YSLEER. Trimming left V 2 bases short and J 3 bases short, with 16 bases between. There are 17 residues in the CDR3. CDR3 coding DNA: TGCGCCAGCAGCCAAAGACCATCCCATCGGGACACCGGGGAGCTGTTTTTT. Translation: CASSQRPSHRDTGELFF.

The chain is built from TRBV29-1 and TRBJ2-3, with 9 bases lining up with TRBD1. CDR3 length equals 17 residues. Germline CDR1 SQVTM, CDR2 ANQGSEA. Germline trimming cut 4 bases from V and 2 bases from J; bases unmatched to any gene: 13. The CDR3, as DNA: TGCAGCGTTGGGTTATTCCCCGGGACAGGGATCACAGATACGCAGTATTTT. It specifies CSVGLFPGTGITDTQYF.

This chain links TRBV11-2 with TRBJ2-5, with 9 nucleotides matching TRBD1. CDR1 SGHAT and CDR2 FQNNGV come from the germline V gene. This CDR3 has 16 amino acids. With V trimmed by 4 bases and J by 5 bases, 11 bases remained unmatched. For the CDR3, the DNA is TGTGCCAGCAGCTCGCTCCGGGACAGGGTAGGGGAGACCCAGTACTTC. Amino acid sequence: CASSSLRDRVGETQYF.

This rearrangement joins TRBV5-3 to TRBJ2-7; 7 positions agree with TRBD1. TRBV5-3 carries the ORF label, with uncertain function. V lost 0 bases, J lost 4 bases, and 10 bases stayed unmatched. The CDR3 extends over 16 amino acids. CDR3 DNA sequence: TGTGCCAGAAGCTTGGTTCCGAGGGGGCGAAGTTACGAGCAGTACTTC. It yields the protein CARSLVPRGRSYEQYF.

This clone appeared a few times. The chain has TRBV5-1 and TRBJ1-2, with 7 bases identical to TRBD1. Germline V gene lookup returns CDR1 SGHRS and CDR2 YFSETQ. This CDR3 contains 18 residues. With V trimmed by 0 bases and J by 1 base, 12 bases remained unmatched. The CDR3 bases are TGCGCCAGCAGCTTGGCGGGTCGTCAGGGGGGTATTAACTATGGCTACACCTTC. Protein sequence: CASSLAGRQGGINYGYTF.

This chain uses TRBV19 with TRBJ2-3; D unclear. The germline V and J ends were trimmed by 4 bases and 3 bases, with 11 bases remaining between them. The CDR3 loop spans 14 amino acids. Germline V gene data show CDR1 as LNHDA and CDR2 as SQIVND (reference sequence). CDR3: CASSTGGLTDTQYF. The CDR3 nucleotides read TGTGCCAGTAGTACAGGTGGATTGACAGATACGCAGTATTTT.

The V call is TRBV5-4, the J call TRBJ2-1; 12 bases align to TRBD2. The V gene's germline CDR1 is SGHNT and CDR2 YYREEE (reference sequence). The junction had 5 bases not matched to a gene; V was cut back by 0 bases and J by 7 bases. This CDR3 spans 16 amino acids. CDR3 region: CASSLEASGGVNEQFF. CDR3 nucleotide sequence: TGTGCCAGCAGCTTGGAGGCTAGCGGGGGGGTTAATGAGCAGTTCTTC. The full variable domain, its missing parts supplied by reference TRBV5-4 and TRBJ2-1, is ETGVTQSPTHLIKTRGQQVTLRCSSQSGHNTVSWYQQALGQGPQFIFQYYREEENGRGNFPPRFSGLQFPNYSSELNVNALELDDSALYLCASSLEASGGVNEQFFGPGTRLTVL.

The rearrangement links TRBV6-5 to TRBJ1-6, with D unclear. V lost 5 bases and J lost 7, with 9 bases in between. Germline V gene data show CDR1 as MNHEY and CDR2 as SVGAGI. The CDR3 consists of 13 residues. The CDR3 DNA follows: TGTGCCAGCAGTCCCGGGGTGAATTCACCCCTCCACTTT. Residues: CASSPGVNSPLHF.

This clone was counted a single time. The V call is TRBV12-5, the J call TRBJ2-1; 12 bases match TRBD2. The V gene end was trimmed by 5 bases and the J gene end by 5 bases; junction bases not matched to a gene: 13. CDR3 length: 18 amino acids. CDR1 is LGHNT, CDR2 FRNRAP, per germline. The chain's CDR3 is CASGRFASGGALDNEQFF. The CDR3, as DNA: TGTGCTAGTGGTAGGTTCGCTAGCGGGGGGGCCCTGGACAATGAGCAGTTCTTC.

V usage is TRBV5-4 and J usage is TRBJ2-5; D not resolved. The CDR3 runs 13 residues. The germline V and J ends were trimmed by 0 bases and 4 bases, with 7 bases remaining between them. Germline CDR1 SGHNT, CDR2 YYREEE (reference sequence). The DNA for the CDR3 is TGTGCCAGCAGCTTGGACAGCATAGAGACCCAGTACTTC. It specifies CASSLDSIETQYF.

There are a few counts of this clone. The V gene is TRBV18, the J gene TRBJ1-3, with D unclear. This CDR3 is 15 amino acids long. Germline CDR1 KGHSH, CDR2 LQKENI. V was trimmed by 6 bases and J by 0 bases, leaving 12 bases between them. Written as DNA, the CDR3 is TGTGCCAGCTCTCAAACTCCCGACTCTGGAAACACCATATATTTT. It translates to CASSQTPDSGNTIYF. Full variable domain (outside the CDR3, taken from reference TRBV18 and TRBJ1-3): NAGVMQNPRHLVRRRGQEARLRCSPMKGHSHVYWYRQLPEEGLKFMVYLQKENIIDESGMPKERFSAEFPKEGPSILRIQQVVRGDSAAYFCASSQTPDSGNTIYFGEGSWLTVV.

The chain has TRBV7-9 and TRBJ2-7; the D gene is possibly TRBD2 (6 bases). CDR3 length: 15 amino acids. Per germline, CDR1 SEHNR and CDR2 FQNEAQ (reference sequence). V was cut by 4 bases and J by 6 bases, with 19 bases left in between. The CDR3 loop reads CASSSWPTSRGEQYF. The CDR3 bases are TGTGCCAGCAGCTCTTGGCCGACTAGTCGAGGCGAGCAGTACTTC. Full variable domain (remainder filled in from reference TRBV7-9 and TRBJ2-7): DTGVSQNPRHKITKRGQNVTFRCDPISEHNRLYWYRQTLGQGPEFLTYFQNEAQLEKSRLLSDRFSAERPKGSFSTLEIQRTEQGDSAMYLCASSSWPTSRGEQYFGPGTRLTVT.